This T cell receptor delta chain derives from a study of γδ T cells in repeated Plasmodium falciparum infection. About the study: Each infection was followed by sampling at 21 days, plus baseline and some pre-infection draws.

Each sorted gammadelta sample had TRG and TRD chains sequenced. TCRdb applied CATT to the multiplex PCR reads for clone calling. Altogether more than 70,000 delta-chain clones are present, 0.85% to 1% being singletons, with the ten largest covering approximately 9.6%. Gammadelta T cells were flow-sorted from PBMC into Vgamma9/Vdelta2+ and Vdelta2-negative populations for bulk analysis. This clone was counted many times. Other DNA sequences within the sample encode an identical CDR3. There are 17 residues in the CDR3. Germline values: CDR1 TSWWSYY, CDR2 QGS. V was cut by 2 bases and J by 1 base, with 17 bases left in between.

Sequenced sample: gamma-delta T cells from blood. The receptor was derived from a pool of human donors (malaria-infected and uninfected, not separated). V usage is TRDV1 and J usage is TRDJ1; D gene ambiguous. This CDR3 is CALGENKPSRCTDKLIF. In nucleotides, the CDR3 is TGTGCTCTTGGGGAAAATAAGCCGAGCCGCTGCACCGATAAACTCATCTTT.